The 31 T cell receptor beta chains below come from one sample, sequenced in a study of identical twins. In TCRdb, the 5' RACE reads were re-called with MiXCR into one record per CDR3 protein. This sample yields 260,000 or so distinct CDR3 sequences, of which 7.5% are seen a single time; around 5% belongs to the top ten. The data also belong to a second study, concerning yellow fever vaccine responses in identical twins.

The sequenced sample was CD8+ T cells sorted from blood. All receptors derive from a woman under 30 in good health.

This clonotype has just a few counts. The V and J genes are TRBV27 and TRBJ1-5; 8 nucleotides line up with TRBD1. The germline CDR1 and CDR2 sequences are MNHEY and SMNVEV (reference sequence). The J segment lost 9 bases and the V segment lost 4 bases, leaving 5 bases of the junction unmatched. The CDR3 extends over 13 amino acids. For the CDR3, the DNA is TGTGCCAGCAGTTACGGACAGGGAGGGCCCCAGCATTTT. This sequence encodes CASSYGQGGPQHF.

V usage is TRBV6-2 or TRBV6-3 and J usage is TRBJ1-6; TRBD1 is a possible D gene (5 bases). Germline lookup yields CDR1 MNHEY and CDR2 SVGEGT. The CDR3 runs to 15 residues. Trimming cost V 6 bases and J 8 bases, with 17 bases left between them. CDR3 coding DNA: TGTGCCAGCAGCTTGCAGCCGGGGGAATATTCACCCCTCCACTTT. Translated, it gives CASSLQPGEYSPLHF.

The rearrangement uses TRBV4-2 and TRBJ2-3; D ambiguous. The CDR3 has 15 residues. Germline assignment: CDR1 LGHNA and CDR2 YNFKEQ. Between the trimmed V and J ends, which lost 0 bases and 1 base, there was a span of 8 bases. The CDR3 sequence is CASSQDRAGTDTQYF. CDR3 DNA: TGTGCCAGCAGCCAAGATCGAGCTGGCACAGATACGCAGTATTTT.

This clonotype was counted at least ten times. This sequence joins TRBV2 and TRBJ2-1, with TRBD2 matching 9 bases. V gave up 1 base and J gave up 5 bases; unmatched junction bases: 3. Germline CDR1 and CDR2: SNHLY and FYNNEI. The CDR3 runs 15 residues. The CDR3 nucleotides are TGTGCCAGCAGTGAAGGCAGCGGGGGGCACAATGAGCAGTTCTTC. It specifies CASSEGSGGHNEQFF. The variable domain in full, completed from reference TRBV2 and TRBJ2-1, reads EPEVTQTPSHQVTQMGQEVILRCVPISNHLYFYWYRQILGQKVEFLVSFYNNEISEKSEIFDDQFSVERPDGSNFTLKIRSTKLEDSAMYFCASSEGSGGHNEQFFGPGTRLTVL.

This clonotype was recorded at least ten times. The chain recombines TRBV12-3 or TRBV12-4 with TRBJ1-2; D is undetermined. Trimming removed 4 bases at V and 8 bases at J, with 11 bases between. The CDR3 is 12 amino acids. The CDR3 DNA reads TGTGCCAGCAGTTCTAATGGACTGGGCTACACCTTC. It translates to CASSSNGLGYTF.

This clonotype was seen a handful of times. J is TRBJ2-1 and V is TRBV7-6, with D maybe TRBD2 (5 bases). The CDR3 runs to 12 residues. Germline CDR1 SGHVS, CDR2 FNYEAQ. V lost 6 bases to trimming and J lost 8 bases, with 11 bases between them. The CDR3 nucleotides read TGTGCCAGCAGACTAGTAGCCGATGAGCAGTTCTTC. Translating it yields CASRLVADEQFF.

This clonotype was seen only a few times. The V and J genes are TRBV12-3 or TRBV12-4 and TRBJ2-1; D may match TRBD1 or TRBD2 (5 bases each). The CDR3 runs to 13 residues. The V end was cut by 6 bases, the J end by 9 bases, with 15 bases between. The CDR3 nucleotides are TGTGCCAGCAGCCGAAACAAGGGACCTGAGCAGTTCTTC. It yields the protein CASSRNKGPEQFF.

Here the CDR3 reads CASRSFSGKFSYNEQFF. CDR3 DNA: TGTGCCAGCAGATCCTTTAGCGGTAAATTCTCCTACAATGAGCAGTTCTTC. The chain couples TRBV27 to TRBJ2-1; perhaps TRBD2 as D (6 bases). CDR1 is MNHEY and CDR2 is SMNVEV in the germline V gene (reference sequence). The CDR3 has 17 amino acids. With 6 bases removed from V and 0 bases from J, the gap between germline ends came to 18 bases.

Written as DNA, the CDR3 is TGTGCCAGCAGCGTAGGACTAGCGGGATACGAGCAGTACTTC. Protein product: CASSVGLAGYEQYF. The rearrangement uses TRBV7-2 and TRBJ2-7; TRBD2 aligns across 12 bases. Germline V CDR1 and CDR2: SGHTA, FQGNSA. The CDR3 is 14 residues long. V was clipped by 5 bases and J by 4 bases; unmatched bases: 3. The entire variable domain, with the rest obtained from reference TRBV7-2 and TRBJ2-7, is as follows: GAGVSQSPSNKVTEKGKDVELRCDPISGHTALYWYRQSLGQGLEFLIYFQGNSAPDKSGLPSDRFSAERTGGSVSTLTIQRTQQEDSAVYLCASSVGLAGYEQYFGPGTRLTVT.

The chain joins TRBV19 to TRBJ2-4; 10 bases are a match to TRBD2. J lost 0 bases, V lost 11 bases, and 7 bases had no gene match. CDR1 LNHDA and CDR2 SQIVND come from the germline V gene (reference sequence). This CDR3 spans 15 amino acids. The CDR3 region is CAASGSGLAKNIQYF. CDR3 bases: TGTGCCGCTAGCGGGAGCGGGCTAGCCAAAAACATTCAGTACTTC.

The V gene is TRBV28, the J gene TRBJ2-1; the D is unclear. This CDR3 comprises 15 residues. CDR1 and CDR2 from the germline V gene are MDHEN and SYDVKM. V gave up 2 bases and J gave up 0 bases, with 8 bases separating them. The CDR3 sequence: CASSLRQHSYNEQFF. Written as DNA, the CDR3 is TGTGCCAGCAGTTTACGGCAGCACTCCTACAATGAGCAGTTCTTC.

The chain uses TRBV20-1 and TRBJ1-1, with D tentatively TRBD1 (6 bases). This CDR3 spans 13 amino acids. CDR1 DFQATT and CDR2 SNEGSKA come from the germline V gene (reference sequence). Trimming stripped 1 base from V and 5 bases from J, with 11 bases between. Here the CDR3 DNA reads TGCAGTGCTAGAGGGCAGGGGTGGACTGAAGCTTTCTTT. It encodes CSARGQGWTEAFF.

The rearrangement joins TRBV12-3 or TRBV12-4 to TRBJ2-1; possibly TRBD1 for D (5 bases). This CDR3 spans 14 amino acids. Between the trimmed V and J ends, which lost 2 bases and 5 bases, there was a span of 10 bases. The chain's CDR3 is CASSLQGWDNEQFF. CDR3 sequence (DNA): TGTGCCAGCAGTTTACAGGGATGGGACAATGAGCAGTTCTTC.

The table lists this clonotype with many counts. CDR3 protein: CASSPPGLAVTDTQYF. The CDR3 nucleotides are TGTGCCAGCAGCCCCCCCGGCCTAGCGGTCACAGATACGCAGTATTTT. The chain joins TRBV14 to TRBJ2-3; 7 bases map to TRBD2. V was pared by 4 bases and J by 2 bases, with 9 bases of the junction left unmatched. Germline CDR1 SGHDN, CDR2 FVKESK. The CDR3 runs to 16 residues.

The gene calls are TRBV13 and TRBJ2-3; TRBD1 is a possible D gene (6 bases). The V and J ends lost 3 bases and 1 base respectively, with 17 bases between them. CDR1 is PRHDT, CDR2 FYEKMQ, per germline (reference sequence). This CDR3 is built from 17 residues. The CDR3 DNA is TGTGCCAGCAGCTTTGGGGCGCCGGGACACCGCACAGATACGCAGTATTTT. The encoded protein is CASSFGAPGHRTDTQYF.

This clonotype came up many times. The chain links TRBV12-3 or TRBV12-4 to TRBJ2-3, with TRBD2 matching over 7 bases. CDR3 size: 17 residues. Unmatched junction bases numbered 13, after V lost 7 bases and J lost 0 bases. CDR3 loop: CASNPGFSGDSTDTQYF. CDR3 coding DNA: TGTGCCAGCAATCCCGGGTTCAGCGGGGACAGCACAGATACGCAGTATTTT.

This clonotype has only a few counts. CDR3 amino acids: CASSLSSLAKNIQYF. DNA for the CDR3: TGTGCCAGCAGTTTATCGAGTTTAGCCAAAAACATTCAGTACTTC. The chain employs TRBV27 and TRBJ2-4; no clear D gene. V was cut by 0 bases and J by 0 bases, with 6 bases left in between. In germline, CDR1 is MNHEY, CDR2 SMNVEV (reference sequence). The CDR3 sequence is 15 residues long.

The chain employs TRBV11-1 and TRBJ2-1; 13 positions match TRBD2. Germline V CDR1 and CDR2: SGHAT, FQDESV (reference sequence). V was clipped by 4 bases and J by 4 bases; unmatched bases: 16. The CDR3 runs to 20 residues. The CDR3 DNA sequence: TGTGCCAGCAGCTCGTCTGACCCCGGGACTAGCGGGGTTGGGTACAATGAGCAGTTCTTC. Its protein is CASSSSDPGTSGVGYNEQFF.

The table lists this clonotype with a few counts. The CDR3 coding sequence is TGTGCCAGCAGCTCGAGACTAGCGGGGCAAGAGACCCAGTACTTC. Translating gives CASSSRLAGQETQYF. The chain combines TRBV7-9 with TRBJ2-5; 11 bases agree with TRBD2. CDR3 length: 15 residues. Trimming removed 4 bases from V and 2 bases from J; junction bases left unmatched: 3. Germline values: CDR1 SEHNR, CDR2 FQNEAQ (reference sequence).

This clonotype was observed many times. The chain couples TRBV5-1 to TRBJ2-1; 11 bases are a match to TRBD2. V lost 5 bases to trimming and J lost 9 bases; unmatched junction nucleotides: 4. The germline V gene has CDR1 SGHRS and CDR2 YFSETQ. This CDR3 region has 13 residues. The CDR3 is CASRSSGRSEQFF. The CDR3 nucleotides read TGCGCCAGCAGGTCTAGCGGGAGGAGTGAGCAGTTCTTC.

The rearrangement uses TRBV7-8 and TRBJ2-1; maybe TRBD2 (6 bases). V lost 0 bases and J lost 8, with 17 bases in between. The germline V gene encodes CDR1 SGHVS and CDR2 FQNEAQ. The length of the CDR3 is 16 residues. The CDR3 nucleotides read TGTGCCAGCAGCTTAGCGGGCCGGGAGTCTAGGTATGAGCAGTTCTTC. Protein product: CASSLAGRESRYEQFF.

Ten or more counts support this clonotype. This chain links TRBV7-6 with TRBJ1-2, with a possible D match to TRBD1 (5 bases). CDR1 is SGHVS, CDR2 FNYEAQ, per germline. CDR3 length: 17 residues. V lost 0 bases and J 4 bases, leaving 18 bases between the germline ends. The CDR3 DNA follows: TGTGCCAGCAGCTTAGCGGAAAGGGCCAGGGTAGTCTATGGCTACACCTTC. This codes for CASSLAERARVVYGYTF.

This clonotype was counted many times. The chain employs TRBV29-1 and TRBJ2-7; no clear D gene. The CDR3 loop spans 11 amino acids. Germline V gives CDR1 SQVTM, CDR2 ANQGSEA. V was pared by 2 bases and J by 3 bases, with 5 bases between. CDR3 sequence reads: CSVEQNYEQYV. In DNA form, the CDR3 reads TGCAGCGTTGAACAGAACTACGAGCAGTACGTC.

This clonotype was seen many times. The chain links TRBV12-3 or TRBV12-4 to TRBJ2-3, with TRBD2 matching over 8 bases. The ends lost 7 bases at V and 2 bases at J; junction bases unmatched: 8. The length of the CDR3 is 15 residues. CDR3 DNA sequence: TGTGCCAGCACTAAAGCGGGGGCCTACACAGATACGCAGTATTTT. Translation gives CASTKAGAYTDTQYF.

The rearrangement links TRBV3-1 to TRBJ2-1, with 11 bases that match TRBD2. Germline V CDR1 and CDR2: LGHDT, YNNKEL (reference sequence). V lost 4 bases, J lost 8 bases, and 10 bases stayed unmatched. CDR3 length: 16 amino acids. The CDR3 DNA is TGTGCCAGCAGCCCCGTAGCGGGGGGGAATATCTATGAGCAGTTCTTC. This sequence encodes CASSPVAGGNIYEQFF.

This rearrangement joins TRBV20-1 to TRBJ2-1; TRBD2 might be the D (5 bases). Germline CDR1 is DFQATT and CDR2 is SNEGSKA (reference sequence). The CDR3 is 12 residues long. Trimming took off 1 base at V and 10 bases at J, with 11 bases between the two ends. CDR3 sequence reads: CSARVGGPEQFF. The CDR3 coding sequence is TGCAGTGCTAGAGTAGGCGGGCCAGAGCAGTTCTTC.

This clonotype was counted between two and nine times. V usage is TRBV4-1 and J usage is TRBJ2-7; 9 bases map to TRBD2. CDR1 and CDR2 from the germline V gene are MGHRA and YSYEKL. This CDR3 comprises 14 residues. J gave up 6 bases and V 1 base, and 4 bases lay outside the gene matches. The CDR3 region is CASSQGGTSSEQYV. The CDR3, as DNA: TGCGCCAGCAGCCAAGGTGGGACTAGCAGCGAGCAGTACGTC.

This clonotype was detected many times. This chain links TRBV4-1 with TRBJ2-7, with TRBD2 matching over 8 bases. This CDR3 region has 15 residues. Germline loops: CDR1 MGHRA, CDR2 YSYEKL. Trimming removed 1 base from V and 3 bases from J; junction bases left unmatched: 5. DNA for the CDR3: TGCGCCAGCAGCCAAGTGGACAGCGGGAGCTACGAGCAGTACTTC. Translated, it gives CASSQVDSGSYEQYF.

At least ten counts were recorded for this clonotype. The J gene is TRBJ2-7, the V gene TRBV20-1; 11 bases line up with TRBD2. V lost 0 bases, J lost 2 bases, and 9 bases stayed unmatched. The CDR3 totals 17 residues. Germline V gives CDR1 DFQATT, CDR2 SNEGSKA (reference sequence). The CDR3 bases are TGCAGTGCTAGAGATCTAATCACTAGCGGGAGAACCTACGAGCAGTACTTC. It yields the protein CSARDLITSGRTYEQYF.

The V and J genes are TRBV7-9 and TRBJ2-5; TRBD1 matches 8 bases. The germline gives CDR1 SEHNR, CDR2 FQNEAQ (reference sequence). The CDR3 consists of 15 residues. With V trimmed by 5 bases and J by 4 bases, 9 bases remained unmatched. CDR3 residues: CASSTNSGTGETQYF. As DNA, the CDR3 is TGTGCCAGCAGCACTAACTCCGGGACAGGAGAGACCCAGTACTTC. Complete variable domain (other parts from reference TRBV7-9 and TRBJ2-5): DTGVSQNPRHKITKRGQNVTFRCDPISEHNRLYWYRQTLGQGPEFLTYFQNEAQLEKSRLLSDRFSAERPKGSFSTLEIQRTEQGDSAMYLCASSTNSGTGETQYFGPGTRLLVL.

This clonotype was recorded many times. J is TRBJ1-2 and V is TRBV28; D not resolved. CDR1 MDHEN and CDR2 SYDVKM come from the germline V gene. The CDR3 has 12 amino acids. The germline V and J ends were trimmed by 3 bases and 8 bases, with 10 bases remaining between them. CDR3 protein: CASSFRSRGYTF. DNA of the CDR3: TGTGCCAGCAGTTTTAGATCAAGGGGCTACACCTTC.